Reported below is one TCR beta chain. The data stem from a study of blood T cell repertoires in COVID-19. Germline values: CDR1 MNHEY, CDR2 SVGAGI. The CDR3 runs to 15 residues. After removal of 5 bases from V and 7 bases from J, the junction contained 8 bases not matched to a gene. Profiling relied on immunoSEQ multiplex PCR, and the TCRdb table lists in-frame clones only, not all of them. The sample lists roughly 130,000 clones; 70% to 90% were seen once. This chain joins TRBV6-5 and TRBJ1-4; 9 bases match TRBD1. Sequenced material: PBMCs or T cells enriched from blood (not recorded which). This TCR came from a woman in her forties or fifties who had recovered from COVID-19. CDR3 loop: CASSPSSTGGEKLFF. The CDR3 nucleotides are TGTGCCAGCAGTCCATCCTCGACAGGGGGTGAAAAACTGTTTTTT.